A selection of T cell receptor beta chains follows, all from one sample in a study of Ad26.COV2.S vaccination and SARS-CoV-2 variants. Clones were sequenced by immunoSEQ multiplex PCR, and TCRdb holds only the in-frame ones, with some missing. The sample lists around 300,000 clones; 75% to 90% were seen once. Sequencing was performed on peripheral blood, taken in a trial of Ad26.COV2.S vaccine versus placebo. The origin of the receptors is a person between 18 and 60 years old who received the Ad26.COV2.S COVID-19 vaccine or a placebo. Both conserved end residues are part of each CDR3. A D gene is named only where the DNA matches it firmly. Clone size is shown for a subset of rows, as once, few, many or a class of expanded clone.

clone_size: .; v_call: TRBV27; j_call: TRBJ1-6; d_call: .; cdr3_aa: CASSLVFGVGSPLHF; cdr3_nt: TGTGCCAGCAGTTTAGTTTTCGGGGTAGGGTCACCCCTCCACTTT
clone_size: .; v_call: TRBV7-2; j_call: TRBJ1-6; d_call: .; cdr3_aa: CASSFGGGRGNSPLHF; cdr3_nt: TGTGCCAGCAGCTTCGGCGGGGGAAGGGGAAATTCACCCCTCCACTTT
clone_size: .; v_call: TRBV6-2/TRBV6-3; j_call: TRBJ2-5; d_call: TRBD2; cdr3_aa: CASSYAAGALQEETQYF; cdr3_nt: TGTGCCAGCAGTTACGCAGCGGGGGCTCTCCAGGAAGAGACCCAGTACTTC
clone_size: .; v_call: TRBV7-9; j_call: TRBJ2-1; d_call: .; cdr3_aa: CASSSSRLSANEQFF; cdr3_nt: TGTGCCAGCAGCTCTTCGAGACTCTCGGCCAATGAGCAGTTCTTC
clone_size: .; v_call: TRBV9; j_call: TRBJ2-7; d_call: .; cdr3_aa: CASSRELNPATYEQYF; cdr3_nt: TGTGCCAGCAGCCGAGAATTAAATCCGGCCACCTACGAGCAGTACTTC
clone_size: .; v_call: TRBV2; j_call: TRBJ2-7; d_call: .; cdr3_aa: CASSVGTYEQYF; cdr3_nt: TGTGCCAGCAGTGTAGGGACCTACGAGCAGTACTTC
clone_size: .; v_call: TRBV3-1/TRBV3-2; j_call: TRBJ1-2; d_call: .; cdr3_aa: CASSQDLETPYGYTF; cdr3_nt: TGTGCCAGCAGCCAAGATCTCGAGACACCCTATGGCTACACCTTC
clone_size: .; v_call: TRBV7-8; j_call: TRBJ2-5; d_call: TRBD2; cdr3_aa: CASSLEAGGQETQYF; cdr3_nt: TGTGCCAGCAGCTTAGAGGCGGGGGGGCAAGAGACCCAGTACTTC
clone_size: .; v_call: TRBV3-1/TRBV3-2; j_call: TRBJ1-2; d_call: .; cdr3_aa: CASSQKKGGGLLVYGYTF; cdr3_nt: TGTGCCAGCAGCCAAAAAAAGGGCGGGGGACTCCTGGTCTATGGCTACACCTTC
clone_size: few; v_call: TRBV19; j_call: TRBJ2-3; d_call: TRBD2; cdr3_aa: CASSISGGVGTQYF; cdr3_nt: TGTGCCAGTAGTATATCGGGGGGAGTCGGTACGCAGTATTTT
clone_size: .; v_call: TRBV7-2; j_call: TRBJ1-2; d_call: .; cdr3_aa: CASSATRGYGYTF; cdr3_nt: TGTGCCAGCAGCGCCACCCGGGGTTATGGCTACACCTTC
clone_size: .; v_call: TRBV13; j_call: TRBJ1-3; d_call: .; cdr3_aa: CASEGGTGNTIYF; cdr3_nt: TGTGCCAGCGAGGGGGGGACTGGAAACACCATATATTTT
clone_size: .; v_call: TRBV12-3/TRBV12-4; j_call: TRBJ2-2; d_call: .; cdr3_aa: CASSFPGELFF; cdr3_nt: TGTGCCAGCAGTTTTCCCGGGGAGCTGTTTTTT
clone_size: .; v_call: TRBV10-3; j_call: TRBJ2-7; d_call: .; cdr3_aa: CAISERAPYEQYF; cdr3_nt: TGTGCCATCAGTGAGAGGGCTCCTTACGAGCAGTACTTC
clone_size: .; v_call: TRBV13; j_call: TRBJ2-7; d_call: .; cdr3_aa: CASSLGGQGLEQYF; cdr3_nt: TGTGCCAGCAGCTTAGGCGGGCAGGGGCTCGAGCAGTACTTC
clone_size: .; v_call: TRBV28; j_call: TRBJ1-6; d_call: .; cdr3_aa: CASSSGDTSSYNSPLHF; cdr3_nt: TGTGCCAGCAGTTCCGGGGACACCAGCTCCTATAATTCACCCCTCCACTTT
clone_size: .; v_call: TRBV19; j_call: TRBJ2-7; d_call: TRBD2; cdr3_aa: CASSISLSGIAYEQYF; cdr3_nt: TGTGCCAGTAGTATCTCCCTTAGCGGGATTGCCTACGAGCAGTACTTC
clone_size: .; v_call: TRBV10-1; j_call: TRBJ1-3; d_call: .; cdr3_aa: CASSSDSSGNTIYF; cdr3_nt: TGCGCCAGCAGTTCGGACAGCTCTGGAAACACCATATATTTT
clone_size: .; v_call: TRBV6-2/TRBV6-3; j_call: TRBJ2-7; d_call: .; cdr3_aa: CASSYEAGYEQYF; cdr3_nt: TGTGCCAGCAGTTACGAGGCAGGCTACGAGCAGTACTTC
clone_size: .; v_call: TRBV6-5; j_call: TRBJ1-2; d_call: .; cdr3_aa: CASSSGTPRGYTF; cdr3_nt: TGTGCCAGCAGTTCCGGGACCCCGAGAGGCTACACCTTC
clone_size: .; v_call: TRBV6-2/TRBV6-3; j_call: TRBJ1-4; d_call: TRBD1; cdr3_aa: CASSKRTGGVEKLFF; cdr3_nt: TGTGCCAGCAGTAAACGGACAGGGGGAGTTGAAAAACTGTTTTTT
clone_size: .; v_call: TRBV28; j_call: TRBJ1-2; d_call: .; cdr3_aa: CASRTDYGYTF; cdr3_nt: TGTGCCAGCCGGACAGACTATGGCTACACCTTC
clone_size: many; v_call: TRBV27; j_call: TRBJ1-2; d_call: .; cdr3_aa: CASRPIQPNYGYTF; cdr3_nt: TGTGCCAGCAGACCAATTCAACCCAACTATGGCTACACCTTC
clone_size: .; v_call: TRBV7-9; j_call: TRBJ1-2; d_call: .; cdr3_aa: CASSSQGSGGYTF; cdr3_nt: TGTGCCAGCAGCTCTCAGGGGAGCGGTGGCTACACCTTC
clone_size: .; v_call: TRBV5-8; j_call: TRBJ2-7; d_call: TRBD1; cdr3_aa: CASSPAGTGGHEQYF; cdr3_nt: TGTGCCAGCAGCCCCGCCGGGACAGGGGGACACGAGCAGTACTTC
clone_size: .; v_call: TRBV4-3; j_call: TRBJ2-1; d_call: TRBD2; cdr3_aa: CASSQDLAGYNRNEQFF; cdr3_nt: TGCGCCAGCAGCCAAGATCTAGCGGGGTACAACCGTAATGAGCAGTTCTTC
clone_size: .; v_call: TRBV5-1; j_call: TRBJ2-7; d_call: .; cdr3_aa: CASSPGRPSYEQYF; cdr3_nt: TGCGCCAGCAGCCCCGGACGGCCCTCCTACGAGCAGTACTTC
clone_size: .; v_call: TRBV5-1; j_call: TRBJ2-3; d_call: .; cdr3_aa: CASSLVGGISTDTQYF; cdr3_nt: TGCGCCAGCAGCTTGGTTGGGGGGATAAGCACAGATACGCAGTATTTT
clone_size: .; v_call: TRBV18; j_call: TRBJ1-5; d_call: TRBD1; cdr3_aa: CASSPGTGVNQPQHF; cdr3_nt: TGTGCCAGCTCACCGGGGACAGGGGTGAACCAGCCCCAGCATTTT
clone_size: once; v_call: TRBV7-9; j_call: TRBJ1-1; d_call: .; cdr3_aa: CASSLATGREAFF; cdr3_nt: TGTGCCAGCAGCTTAGCCACGGGGCGGGAAGCTTTCTTT
clone_size: .; v_call: TRBV10-2; j_call: TRBJ1-1; d_call: .; cdr3_aa: CASSEAGWTEAFF; cdr3_nt: TGCGCCAGCAGTGAGGCAGGATGGACTGAAGCTTTCTTT
clone_size: .; v_call: TRBV4-3; j_call: TRBJ2-3; d_call: TRBD2; cdr3_aa: CASSSRLAGGHTDTQYF; cdr3_nt: TGCGCCAGCAGCTCCCGACTAGCGGGAGGGCACACAGATACGCAGTATTTT
clone_size: .; v_call: TRBV27; j_call: TRBJ1-4; d_call: .; cdr3_aa: CASSIHTDEKLFF; cdr3_nt: TGTGCCAGCAGTATTCACACAGATGAAAAACTGTTTTTT
clone_size: .; v_call: TRBV11-2; j_call: TRBJ2-7; d_call: .; cdr3_aa: CAGKGPTSYEQYF; cdr3_nt: TGTGCCGGCAAGGGACCCACTTCCTACGAGCAGTACTTC
clone_size: .; v_call: TRBV19; j_call: TRBJ1-1; d_call: .; cdr3_aa: CASSPYREEVTEAFF; cdr3_nt: TGTGCCAGTAGTCCCTATCGCGAGGAGGTCACTGAAGCTTTCTTT
clone_size: .; v_call: TRBV7-9; j_call: TRBJ2-3; d_call: .; cdr3_aa: CASYGTDTQYF; cdr3_nt: TGTGCCAGTTACGGCACAGATACGCAGTATTTT
clone_size: .; v_call: TRBV7-8; j_call: TRBJ1-5; d_call: .; cdr3_aa: CASSKQGLSNQPQHF; cdr3_nt: TGTGCCAGCAGTAAACAGGGCCTTAGCAATCAGCCCCAGCATTTT